This TCR beta chain comes out of a study of T cell repertoires in cytomegalovirus infection. Study summary: An indication of both CMV infection and matching HLA type came from public TCR beta signatures. Study findings and constraints: In two of eight donors, the top clonotype was HLA-C-restricted CMV-specific.

This clonotype was picked up a small number of times. As yet, its antigen is unknown. TCRdb re-derived calls from the reads in MiXCR, one entry per CDR3 protein. Of some 300,000 distinct CDR3 sequences listed, roughly a tenth are singletons. This CDR3 has 15 amino acids. Germline V gene sequence: CDR1 MNHEY, CDR2 SVGEGT. V was pared by 10 bases and J by 1 base, with 17 bases between. The chain combines TRBV6-2 or TRBV6-3 with TRBJ2-1; unclear D gene. Source material: PBMCs. This clonotype was sampled from a human donor in good health (CMV status not recorded). Some clones in this sample may be carry-over from other donors' samples. In DNA, the CDR3 is TGTGCCATCTGCGAAGACACGCAATCCTACAATGAGCAGTTCTTC. This codes for CAICEDTQSYNEQFF.